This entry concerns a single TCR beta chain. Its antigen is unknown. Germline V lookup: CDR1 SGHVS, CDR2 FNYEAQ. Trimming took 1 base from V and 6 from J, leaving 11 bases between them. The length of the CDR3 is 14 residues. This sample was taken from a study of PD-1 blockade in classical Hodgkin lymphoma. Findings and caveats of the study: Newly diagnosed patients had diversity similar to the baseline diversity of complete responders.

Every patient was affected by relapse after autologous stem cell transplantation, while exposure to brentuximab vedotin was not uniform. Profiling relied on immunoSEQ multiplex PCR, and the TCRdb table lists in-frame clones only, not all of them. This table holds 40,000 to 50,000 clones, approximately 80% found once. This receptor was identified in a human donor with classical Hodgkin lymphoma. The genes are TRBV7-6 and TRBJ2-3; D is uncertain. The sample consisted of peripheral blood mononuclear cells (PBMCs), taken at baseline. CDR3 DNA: TGTGCCAGCAGCTTAGACTCCCCAGGCGATACGCAGTATTTT. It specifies CASSLDSPGDTQYF.